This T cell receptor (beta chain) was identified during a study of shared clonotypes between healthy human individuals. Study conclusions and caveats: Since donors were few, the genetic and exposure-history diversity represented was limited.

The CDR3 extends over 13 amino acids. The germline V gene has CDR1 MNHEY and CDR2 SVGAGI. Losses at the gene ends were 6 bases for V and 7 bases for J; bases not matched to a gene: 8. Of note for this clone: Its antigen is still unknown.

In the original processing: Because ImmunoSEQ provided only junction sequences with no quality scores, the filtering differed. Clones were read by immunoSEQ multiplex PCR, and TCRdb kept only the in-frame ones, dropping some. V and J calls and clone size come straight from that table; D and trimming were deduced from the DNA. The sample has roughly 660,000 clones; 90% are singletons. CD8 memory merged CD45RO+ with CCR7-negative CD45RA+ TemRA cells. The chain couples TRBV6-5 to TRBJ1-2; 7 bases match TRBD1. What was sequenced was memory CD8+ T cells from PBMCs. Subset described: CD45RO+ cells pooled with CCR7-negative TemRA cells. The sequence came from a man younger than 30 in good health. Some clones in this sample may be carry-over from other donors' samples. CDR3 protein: CASSPGTAPGYTF. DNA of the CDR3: TGTGCCAGCAGCCCAGGGACAGCTCCTGGCTACACCTTC.